These 31 T cell receptor beta chains originate from one sample sequenced in a study of shared clonotypes between healthy human individuals. Only in-frame clones appear in the TCRdb table, and some are missing; sequencing was by immunoSEQ multiplex PCR. This table has 730,000 or so clones, about two thirds appearing once. Sequenced material: memory CD4+ T cells sorted from blood. The subset is: CD45RA-negative fraction. The receptors were gathered from a woman in her twenties or thirties in good health.

This clone is a singleton in its sample. The chain combines TRBV27 with TRBJ2-3, with no clear D. The CDR3 length is 17 residues. The germline V and J ends were trimmed by 0 bases and 2 bases, with 15 bases remaining between them. Germline CDR1 and CDR2: MNHEY and SMNVEV (reference sequence). Here the CDR3 DNA reads TGTGCCAGCAGTTTATCGATTAGTCGTGCCCCCACAGATACGCAGTATTTT. This translates into CASSLSISRAPTDTQYF.

This clone was counted at least ten times. This sequence joins TRBV25-1 and TRBJ1-5, with no clear D. The germline V gene has CDR1 MGHDK and CDR2 SYGVNS. CDR3 length equals 17 residues. The ends were cut back, 1 base at V and 3 bases at J, with 16 bases in the middle. The CDR3 is CASSESAKSVDNQPQHF. In DNA, the CDR3 is TGTGCCAGCAGTGAATCCGCAAAATCGGTGGACAATCAGCCCCAGCATTTT.

The J gene is TRBJ2-6, the V gene TRBV7-9; D assignment may be TRBD1 or TRBD2 (5 bases each). V was pared by 5 bases and J by 4 bases, with 15 bases between. Per germline, CDR1 SEHNR and CDR2 FQNEAQ (reference sequence). This CDR3 spans 16 amino acids. The CDR3 nucleotides are TGTGCCAGCAGCCCGGGGACCGGGCGAGGGGCCAACGTCCTGACTTTC. It is translated as CASSPGTGRGANVLTF.

For the CDR3, the DNA is TGCGCCAGCAGCATGGACAGGGGGAACACTGAAGCTTTCTTT. Translating gives CASSMDRGNTEAFF. This rearrangement joins TRBV5-1 to TRBJ1-1; 9 nucleotides align to TRBD1. CDR3 size: 14 residues. J lost 1 base, V lost 4 bases, and 2 bases had no gene match. CDR1 and CDR2 (germline): SGHRS, YFSETQ.

The chain links TRBV16 to TRBJ2-1, with 10 bases identical to TRBD2. This CDR3 region has 18 residues. Germline V CDR1 and CDR2: KGHSY, FQNENV. J was trimmed by 6 bases and V by 4 bases; bases with no gene match: 15. CDR3 in DNA: TGTGCCAGCAGCCCGCTAGGACTAGCGGAGGGACAAAGCAATGAGCAGTTCTTC. Translation: CASSPLGLAEGQSNEQFF.

The chain joins TRBV5-1 to TRBJ2-5, with 9 bases fitting TRBD1. CDR3 size: 14 residues. Unmatched junction bases numbered 4, after V lost 4 bases and J lost 3 bases. CDR1 is SGHRS, CDR2 YFSETQ, per germline. The CDR3 DNA sequence: TGCGCCAGCAGCAAACAGGGGGCGAAAGAGACCCAGTACTTC. Protein: CASSKQGAKETQYF.

This clone showed up just once. The genes are TRBV27 and TRBJ1-2; D may be TRBD1 (5 bases). Germline V gene data show CDR1 as MNHEY and CDR2 as SMNVEV (reference sequence). V was cut by 5 bases and J by 4 bases, with 20 bases left in between. The CDR3 is 16 residues long. Written as DNA, the CDR3 is TGTGCCAGCAGTCTAACCGGGACTTCCAAATCCTATGGCTACACCTTC. Translating it yields CASSLTGTSKSYGYTF.

The V and J genes are TRBV10-3 and TRBJ2-5; 9 positions agree with TRBD1. CDR1 and CDR2 (germline): ENHRY, SYGVKD. J lost 5 bases, V lost 7 bases, and 8 bases had no gene match. The CDR3 consists of 14 residues. The CDR3 DNA reads as TGTGCCATCAAAAAGGACAGGGGAAAGGAGACCCAGTACTTC. Protein product: CAIKKDRGKETQYF.

The rearrangement uses TRBV10-3 and TRBJ2-7; possibly TRBD1 or TRBD2 for D (5 bases each). The CDR3 spans 15 residues. The V end lost 4 bases, the J end lost 4 bases, and 17 bases lay between the germline ends. Germline lookup yields CDR1 ENHRY and CDR2 SYGVKD. Here the CDR3 reads CAISAAGTKHYEQYF. The CDR3 DNA is TGTGCCATCAGTGCCGCCGGGACCAAACATTACGAGCAGTACTTC.

With respect to this clone: In the same sample, other DNA sequences code for this CDR3. The V and J genes are TRBV6-1 and TRBJ1-5; possible D gene TRBD1, 5 bases. V was shortened by 1 base and J by 0 bases, with 10 bases between the two germline ends. CDR1 MNHNS and CDR2 SASEGT come from the germline V gene. This CDR3 spans 16 amino acids. The CDR3 DNA is TGTGCCAGCAGTGAAGTCGGGGGGAGTAGCAATCAGCCCCAGCATTTT. Protein: CASSEVGGSSNQPQHF.

J is TRBJ2-3 and V is TRBV16; 8 nucleotides align to TRBD2. Germline V gene lookup returns CDR1 KGHSY and CDR2 FQNENV. CDR3 size: 17 residues. The V gene end was trimmed by 0 bases and the J gene end by 4 bases; junction bases not matched to a gene: 9. The chain's CDR3 is CASSQSITSGRSDTQYF. In DNA form, the CDR3 reads TGTGCCAGCAGCCAATCGATAACCAGCGGGAGATCAGATACGCAGTATTTT.

This chain uses TRBV6-6 with TRBJ2-4, with no clear D. Per germline, CDR1 MNHNY and CDR2 SVGAGI (reference sequence). Trimming took off 10 bases at V and 3 bases at J, with 16 bases between the two ends. CDR3 length: 14 residues. Here the CDR3 DNA reads TGTGCCACCAGCCTCGGTGGGGACAAAAACATTCAGTACTTC. It is translated as CATSLGGDKNIQYF.

This rearrangement joins TRBV5-4 to TRBJ2-3; the D call may be TRBD1 or TRBD2 (6 bases each). V was clipped by 7 bases and J by 12 bases, with 24 bases between them. In germline, CDR1 is SGHNT, CDR2 YYREEE (reference sequence). This CDR3 is 14 amino acids long. The CDR3 DNA follows: TGTGCCAGCGGCATGGGGGCGGGAAGTGCAGTCCAGTATTTT. Protein sequence: CASGMGAGSAVQYF.

The genes are TRBV30 and TRBJ1-1; 9 nucleotides agree with TRBD1. The CDR3 consists of 16 residues. CDR1 GTSNPN and CDR2 SVGIG come from the germline V gene (reference sequence). In nucleotides, the CDR3 is TGTGCATCTACCTCCGGGACAGGGCTGGCGAACACTGAAGCTTTCTTT. As protein: CASTSGTGLANTEAFF.

This clone is a singleton in its sample. The V gene is TRBV25-1, the J gene TRBJ1-3; D remains unclear. The CDR3 contains 12 residues. V lost 2 bases and J 6 bases, leaving 5 bases between the germline ends. In germline, CDR1 is MGHDK, CDR2 SYGVNS. CDR3 in amino acids: CASSERENTIYF. The CDR3, as DNA: TGTGCCAGCAGTGAACGGGAAAACACCATATATTTT.

This clone was observed a handful of times. At the DNA level, this CDR3 is encoded by other sequences in the same sample as well. The genes are TRBV18 and TRBJ2-7, with no clear D. V was trimmed by 3 bases and J by 5 bases, leaving 11 bases between them. The CDR3 runs to 13 residues. Per germline, CDR1 KGHSH and CDR2 LQKENI. As DNA, the CDR3 is TGTGCCAGCTCACCGTCGGCAGCCGACGAGCAGTACTTC. Amino acid sequence: CASSPSAADEQYF.

The gene calls are TRBV30 and TRBJ1-5, with D maybe TRBD1 (5 bases). Germline CDR1 GTSNPN, CDR2 SVGIG (reference sequence). The CDR3 is 13 amino acids. The V gene lost 2 bases and the J gene lost 7 bases, with 12 bases spanning the gap. CDR3 in amino acids: CAWSTGWLQPQHF. The CDR3 DNA sequence: TGTGCCTGGAGTACAGGTTGGCTCCAGCCCCAGCATTTT. Looking up the rest from reference TRBV30 and TRBJ1-5 gives the full variable domain: SQTIHQWPATLVQPVGSPLSLECTVEGTSNPNLYWYRQAAGRGLQLLFYSVGIGQISSEVPQNLSASRPQDRQFILSSKKLLLSDSGFYLCAWSTGWLQPQHFGDGTRLSIL.

This sequence joins TRBV5-4 and TRBJ2-1; 7 nucleotides agree with TRBD2. Looked up from germline, CDR1 is SGHNT and CDR2 is YYREEE (reference sequence). The CDR3 is made up of 15 amino acids. Trimming took 4 bases from V and 8 from J; bases not matched to a gene: 12. The CDR3 protein is CASSPWGGSQDEQFF. CDR3 nucleotide sequence: TGTGCCAGCAGCCCCTGGGGCGGGAGCCAAGATGAGCAGTTCTTC.

This clone was seen a few times. Possible read error: a much larger clone is one base away. The genes are TRBV7-9 and TRBJ2-2; D unresolved. The V gene's germline CDR1 is SEHNR and CDR2 FQNEAQ (reference sequence). V shed 4 bases and J shed 3 bases, with 3 bases lying between them. The CDR3 spans 12 residues. In DNA form, the CDR3 reads TGTGCCAGCAGCTCCCACACCGGGGAGCTGTTTTTT. Translation gives CASSSHTGELFF.

The rearrangement links TRBV2 to TRBJ2-7; a weak D match, TRBD1 (7 bases). This CDR3 region has 14 residues. V lost 7 bases, J lost 5 bases, and 18 bases lay in between. Germline-derived CDR1 and CDR2 are SNHLY and FYNNEI. CDR3 amino acids: CASTQGGAVHEQYF. The CDR3 DNA reads TGTGCCAGCACTCAGGGGGGAGCGGTGCACGAGCAGTACTTC.

The chain is built from TRBV28 and TRBJ1-1; D is ambiguous. CDR3 length: 13 amino acids. The germline gives CDR1 MDHEN, CDR2 SYDVKM. Deletions cut 3 bases from V and 6 bases from J, with 11 bases between. Here the CDR3 DNA reads TGTGCCAGCAGTTTGACCGGTAGGGCTGAAGCTTTCTTT. As protein: CASSLTGRAEAFF.

For this clone: This specimen includes other DNA sequences encoding the same CDR3. This rearrangement joins TRBV18 to TRBJ2-7; 8 nucleotides align to TRBD2. Germline V CDR1 and CDR2: KGHSH, LQKENI. This CDR3 contains 13 residues. V lost 3 bases to trimming and J lost 3 bases; unmatched junction nucleotides: 1. The CDR3 sequence is CASSPSGSYEQYF. The CDR3 DNA is TGTGCCAGCTCACCCAGCGGGAGCTACGAGCAGTACTTC.

The V gene is TRBV5-1, the J gene TRBJ2-2; TRBD1 aligns across 9 bases. Germline V lookup: CDR1 SGHRS, CDR2 YFSETQ. This CDR3 has 15 amino acids. J was trimmed by 4 bases and V by 2 bases; bases with no gene match: 3. The CDR3 protein is CASSLRQGGTGELFF. DNA for the CDR3: TGCGCCAGCAGCTTAAGACAGGGGGGCACCGGGGAGCTGTTTTTT.

Only a few counts were recorded for this clone. The rearrangement uses TRBV18 and TRBJ1-3; 10 nucleotides align to TRBD1. CDR3 length equals 17 residues. V shed 3 bases and J 4 bases; nucleotides not matched to a gene: 9. Germline values: CDR1 KGHSH, CDR2 LQKENI. The CDR3 DNA reads TGTGCCAGCTCACCCGGACAGGGGGGCCTTGCGGGAAACACCATATATTTT. This encodes CASSPGQGGLAGNTIYF.

The rearrangement uses TRBV28 and TRBJ2-2; 10 nucleotides line up with TRBD1. The CDR3 extends over 15 amino acids. V shed 6 bases and J 3 bases; nucleotides not matched to a gene: 4. Germline V CDR1 and CDR2: MDHEN, SYDVKM. The CDR3 nucleotides are TGTGCCAGCAGGGGTGACAGGGGGCACACCGGGGAGCTGTTTTTT. Translation: CASRGDRGHTGELFF.

The V call is TRBV11-2, the J call TRBJ2-5; D remains ambiguous. Near its end, the DNA agrees better with TRBJ2-7, so the J call may be wrong. CDR1 and CDR2 (germline): SGHAT, FQNNGV. This CDR3 spans 11 amino acids. The CDR3 coding sequence is TGTGCCAGCAGCACCCACATCGAGCAGTACTTC. Translation: CASSTHIEQYF.

This rearrangement joins TRBV7-8 to TRBJ1-5; the D gene is possibly TRBD1 (6 bases). The CDR3 totals 16 residues. Looked up from germline, CDR1 is SGHVS and CDR2 is FQNEAQ. Trimming stripped 2 bases from V and 1 base from J, with 12 bases between. CDR3 bases: TGTGCCAGCAGCTTATTAGGGGGAAGAAGCAATCAGCCCCAGCATTTT. It codes for CASSLLGGRSNQPQHF.

The rearrangement joins TRBV18 to TRBJ2-7; 8 bases agree with TRBD1. Trimming at V came to 6 bases and at J to 6 bases, leaving 7 bases not matched to a gene. Germline V gene data show CDR1 as KGHSH and CDR2 as LQKENI. CDR3 length: 13 residues. The CDR3: CASSSDRGREQYF. As DNA, the CDR3 is TGTGCCAGCTCCTCCGACAGGGGCCGCGAGCAGTACTTC.

The rearrangement uses TRBV5-1 and TRBJ1-4, with D possibly matching TRBD1 (6 bases). Trimming took off 9 bases at V and 3 bases at J, with 12 bases between the two ends. Germline CDR1 is SGHRS and CDR2 is YFSETQ. CDR3 length: 13 amino acids. The CDR3 loop reads CATRDNSNEKLFF. The CDR3 nucleotides are TGCGCCACCCGGGACAACTCTAATGAAAAACTGTTTTTT.

The rearrangement joins TRBV6-5 to TRBJ1-5; no firm D call. V dropped 5 bases and J dropped 7 bases, with 12 bases sitting between them. The CDR3 contains 13 residues. CDR1 is MNHEY, CDR2 SVGAGI, per germline. The CDR3 DNA sequence: TGTGCCAGCAGTCGATCATTGGGCCAGCCCCAGCATTTT. Translating gives CASSRSLGQPQHF.

The rearrangement links TRBV4-2 to TRBJ1-3, with 10 bases that match TRBD1. V was pared by 4 bases and J by 0 bases, with 0 bases of the junction left unmatched. Germline CDR1 LGHNA, CDR2 YNFKEQ. The CDR3 has 15 residues. Here the CDR3 reads CASSRDRGSGNTIYF. The CDR3 DNA sequence: TGTGCCAGCAGCCGGGACAGGGGCTCTGGAAACACCATATATTTT.